Listed below are T cell receptor beta chains from one sample, sequenced in a study of T cells after yellow fever vaccination. TCRdb redid the calling of the 5' RACE reads with MiXCR, one entry per CDR3 protein. The repertoire holds hundreds of thousands of distinct CDR3 sequences, approximately 13% seen once, with over 11% in the top ten. Sequences were derived from PBMCs, sampled on the day of the yellow fever booster vaccination. The receptors stem from a man aged 30 to 45 who received the YFV17D yellow fever vaccine. The CDR3 runs from the conserved cysteine through the conserved F or W. Each record gives: J gene, clone size, V gene, D gene, CDR3 protein, CDR3 DNA. A D gene is named only where the DNA matches it firmly. Clone size is shown for a subset of rows, as once, few, many or a class of expanded clone.

>TRBJ2-7|few|TRBV7-2|TRBD1
CASSRGTGGGYEQYF
TGTGCCAGCAGCCGTGGGACAGGGGGCGGCTACGAGCAGTACTTC
>TRBJ2-3|many|TRBV3-1|.
CASSQEGGPTDTQYF
TGTGCCAGCAGCCAAGAGGGCGGACCCACAGATACGCAGTATTTT
>TRBJ2-5|many|TRBV12-3/TRBV12-4|.
CASSLGVQTQYF
TGTGCCAGCAGTTTAGGGGTTCAGACCCAGTACTTC
>TRBJ2-3|.|TRBV19|.
CASMETGPTDTQYF
TGTGCCAGTATGGAGACAGGTCCCACAGATACGCAGTATTTT
>TRBJ2-1|many|TRBV3-1|TRBD2
CASSQLTSGINEQFF
TGTGCCAGCAGCCAACTTACTAGCGGGATCAATGAGCAGTTCTTC
>TRBJ2-3|few|TRBV4-3|.
CASSQLHSVARGTDTQYF
TGCGCCAGCAGCCAATTGCACTCCGTAGCGAGGGGCACAGATACGCAGTATTTT
>TRBJ2-2|few|TRBV29-1|TRBD2
CSVGASGSPTGELFF
TGCAGCGTTGGCGCCAGCGGGAGTCCCACCGGGGAGCTGTTTTTT
>TRBJ2-2|few|TRBV7-7|TRBD1
CASGMSGGIPGELFF
TGTGCCAGCGGCATGTCAGGGGGCATCCCCGGGGAGCTGTTTTTT
>TRBJ2-7|.|TRBV21-1|.
CASSRHPKSYEQYF
TGTGCCAGCAGCCGCCACCCAAAATCCTACGAGCAGTACTTC
>TRBJ2-6|few|TRBV7-6|.
CASSSGTHISGANVLTF
TGTGCCAGCAGCTCCGGGACTCACATCTCTGGGGCCAACGTCCTGACTTTC
>TRBJ2-7|few|TRBV3-1|TRBD2
CASAGGGFPYEQYF
TGTGCCAGCGCCGGGGGGGGGTTCCCCTACGAGCAGTACTTC
>TRBJ2-2|.|TRBV5-1|.
CASSLDGKFGELFF
TGCGCCAGCAGCTTGGATGGGAAGTTTGGGGAGCTGTTTTTT
>TRBJ2-2|many|TRBV7-9|.
CASSLGEITGELFF
TGTGCCAGCAGCTTAGGCGAGATCACCGGGGAGCTGTTTTTT
>TRBJ1-5|few|TRBV6-5|TRBD1
CASRSDRGGSNQPQHF
TGTGCCAGCAGGTCAGACAGGGGAGGGAGCAATCAGCCCCAGCATTTT
>TRBJ1-6|few|TRBV2|TRBD1
CASNERTGANSPLHF
TGTGCCAGCAACGAACGGACAGGGGCGAATTCACCCCTCCACTTT
>TRBJ2-5|.|TRBV29-1|TRBD1
CSVEGGQAGEETQYF
TGCAGCGTTGAAGGGGGACAGGCTGGGGAAGAGACCCAGTACTTC
>TRBJ2-7|.|TRBV9|.
CASSPAGTGYEQYF
TGTGCCAGCAGCCCGGCGGGAACTGGCTACGAGCAGTACTTC
>TRBJ2-3|few|TRBV6-5|TRBD2
CASSYSQLRGGAYTQYF
TGTGCCAGCAGTTACTCCCAACTCCGGGGGGGGGCGTATACGCAGTATTTT
>TRBJ2-1|few|TRBV6-2/TRBV6-3|.
CASRDDSYNEQFF
TGTGCCAGCAGGGACGACAGCTACAATGAGCAGTTCTTC
>TRBJ2-7|few|TRBV5-1|.
CASSLGQPSYEQYF
TGCGCCAGCAGCTTGGGACAGCCCTCCTACGAGCAGTACTTC
>TRBJ2-5|.|TRBV6-1|.
CASRRGQTQETQYF
TGTGCCAGCAGGCGCGGACAGACCCAAGAGACCCAGTACTTC
>TRBJ2-1|.|TRBV9|.
CASSVGASVLNEQFF
TGTGCCAGCAGCGTAGGGGCTAGCGTTCTTAATGAGCAGTTCTTC
>TRBJ1-5|few|TRBV28|TRBD1
CASSIYRDRSQPQHF
TGTGCCAGCAGTATTTACCGGGACAGGAGTCAGCCCCAGCATTTT
>TRBJ2-2|few|TRBV28|.
CASSSWALGVGGELFF
TGTGCCAGCAGTTCCTGGGCACTTGGAGTTGGCGGGGAGCTGTTTTTT
>TRBJ1-4|once|TRBV5-4|TRBD1
CASSQRTTGQAEKLFF
TGTGCCAGCAGCCAGCGAACTACGGGACAGGCCGAAAAACTGTTTTTT
>TRBJ2-7|few|TRBV6-4|.
CASSEWAGRRYEQYF
TGTGCCAGCAGTGAATGGGCAGGGAGGCGCTACGAGCAGTACTTC
>TRBJ1-3|.|TRBV7-3|.
CASSLRGKAGNTIYF
TGTGCCAGCAGCTTACGGGGCAAAGCCGGAAACACCATATATTTT
>TRBJ2-3|few|TRBV6-4|.
CASSPGGGDTDTQYF
TGTGCCAGCAGCCCCGGAGGGGGAGACACAGATACGCAGTATTTT
>TRBJ2-3|few|TRBV7-9|.
CASSFDVAQYF
TGTGCCAGCAGCTTCGATGTCGCGCAGTATTTT
>TRBJ2-1|.|TRBV6-4|.
CASSPRFSYNEQFF
TGTGCCAGCAGCCCCCGATTCTCCTACAATGAGCAGTTCTTC
>TRBJ2-7|.|TRBV6-5|.
CASSYSVATPWEQYF
TGTGCCAGCAGTTACTCGGTAGCAACCCCTTGGGAGCAGTACTTC
>TRBJ2-1|few|TRBV12-3/TRBV12-4|.
CASSSLTGSEQFF
TGTGCCAGCAGTTCTCTCACAGGGAGCGAGCAGTTCTTC
>TRBJ2-5|.|TRBV12-3/TRBV12-4|.
CASSVSDETQYF
TGTGCCAGCAGTGTCTCGGACGAGACCCAGTACTTC
>TRBJ2-5|few|TRBV6-2/TRBV6-3|.
CASSYTSGETQYF
TGTGCCAGCAGTTACACCAGCGGGGAGACCCAGTACTTC
>TRBJ2-3|.|TRBV4-2|.
CASSQDVSGFQGTDTQYF
TGTGCCAGCAGCCAAGACGTTAGTGGGTTTCAGGGCACAGATACGCAGTATTTT
>TRBJ2-1|.|TRBV27|.
CASSLSSISYNEQFF
TGTGCCAGCAGTTTATCTTCTATCTCCTACAATGAGCAGTTCTTC
>TRBJ1-2|.|TRBV20-1|.
CSARDRNYYGYTF
TGCAGTGCTAGGGACAGAAACTACTATGGCTACACCTTC
>TRBJ2-4|.|TRBV30|.
CAWSALRGRNIQYF
TGTGCCTGGAGTGCATTGAGGGGGAGAAACATTCAGTACTTC
>TRBJ2-1|many|TRBV20-1|TRBD2
CSARVGLAGITNSYNEQFF
TGCAGTGCTAGAGTCGGACTAGCGGGAATCACAAACTCCTACAATGAGCAGTTCTTC
>TRBJ2-3|few|TRBV20-1|TRBD2
CSAPSSGREDTQYF
TGCAGTGCTCCCTCTAGCGGGAGGGAGGATACGCAGTATTTT
>TRBJ2-7|few|TRBV5-1|.
CASSLAEYRTVREQYF
TGCGCCAGCAGCTTGGCCGAGTATCGTACAGTACGAGAGCAGTACTTC
>TRBJ2-5|.|TRBV7-9|.
CASSSPSGRGGETQYF
TGTGCCAGCAGCTCGCCTTCCGGTAGGGGCGGCGAGACCCAGTACTTC
>TRBJ2-5|many|TRBV7-2|.
CASSFRWAGETQYF
TGTGCCAGCAGCTTCCGGTGGGCCGGTGAGACCCAGTACTTC
>TRBJ2-1|many|TRBV5-5|TRBD1
CASSPGTGAAEQFF
TGTGCCAGCAGCCCCGGAACAGGGGCGGCTGAGCAGTTCTTC
>TRBJ2-5|.|TRBV14|.
CASSQSLSNQETQYF
TGTGCCAGCAGCCAGAGTTTGTCAAACCAAGAGACCCAGTACTTC
>TRBJ2-1|.|TRBV21-1|.
CARRKIEEMVDGTSLSNEQFF
TGTGCCAGGAGGAAAATTGAGGAGATGGTCGACGGGACTAGCTTGAGCAATGAGCAGTTCTTC
>TRBJ2-3|few|TRBV20-1|.
CSARDESQGPDTQYF
TGCAGTGCTAGAGATGAAAGTCAGGGTCCAGATACGCAGTATTTT
>TRBJ2-3|.|TRBV20-1|TRBD1
CSAPRQGATDTQYF
TGCAGTGCACCCCGGCAGGGGGCAACCGATACGCAGTATTTT
>TRBJ2-3|.|TRBV6-1|.
CASSPRGEASTDTQYF
TGTGCCAGCAGTCCTCGTGGCGAGGCTAGCACAGATACGCAGTATTTT
>TRBJ1-1|few|TRBV18|.
CASSPSGESNTEAFF
TGTGCCAGCTCACCCTCGGGGGAGAGTAACACTGAAGCTTTCTTT
>TRBJ2-1|.|TRBV12-3/TRBV12-4|TRBD2
CASSMSSGRVGEQFF
TGTGCCAGCAGCATGTCTAGCGGGAGAGTCGGTGAGCAGTTCTTC
>TRBJ2-2|.|TRBV7-7|.
CASSPSGANTGELFF
TGTGCTAGCAGCCCGAGCGGAGCGAACACCGGGGAGCTGTTTTTT
>TRBJ1-3|.|TRBV20-1|.
CSAYDRSSGNTIYF
TGCAGTGCGTACGACAGGAGCTCTGGAAACACCATATATTTT
>TRBJ2-5|.|TRBV20-1|TRBD1
CSASGQGALRGSPSQYF
TGCAGTGCTAGTGGCCAGGGGGCTTTAAGGGGGTCACCGAGCCAGTACTTC
>TRBJ2-1|few|TRBV9|TRBD2
CASSVGLAGTYNEQFF
TGTGCCAGCAGCGTAGGACTAGCGGGGACATACAATGAGCAGTTCTTC